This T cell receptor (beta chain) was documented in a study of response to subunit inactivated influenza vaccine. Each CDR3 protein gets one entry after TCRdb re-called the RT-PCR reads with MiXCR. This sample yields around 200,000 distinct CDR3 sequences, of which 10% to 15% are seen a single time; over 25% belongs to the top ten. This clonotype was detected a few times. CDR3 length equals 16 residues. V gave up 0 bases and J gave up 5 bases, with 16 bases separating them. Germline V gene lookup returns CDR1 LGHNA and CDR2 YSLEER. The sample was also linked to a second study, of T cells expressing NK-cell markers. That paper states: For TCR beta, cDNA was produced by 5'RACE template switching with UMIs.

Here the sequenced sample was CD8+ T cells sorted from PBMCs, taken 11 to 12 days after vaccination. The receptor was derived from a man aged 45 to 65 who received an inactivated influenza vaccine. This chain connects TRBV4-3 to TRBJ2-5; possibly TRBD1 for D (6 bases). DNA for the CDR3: TGCGCCAGCAGCCAAGAGCTTCAGGGGTTAGGTGAGACCCAGTACTTC. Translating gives CASSQELQGLGETQYF.